The next 23 T cell receptor beta chains were all read from a single sample in a study of blood T cells in healthy people across ages. Next came a second PCR, run for about 7 to 11 cycles, which used a sample-barcoded 5' primer along with a J-beta primer mix. TCRdb independently ran MiXCR on the 5' RACE reads; one entry per CDR3 protein. The profile covers about 810,000 distinct CDR3 sequences, with about 37% appearing a single time and 10% to 15% taken by the ten largest. Source material: blood. These receptors originate from a man between 18 and 29 years old in good health.

This clonotype was counted between two and nine times. The gene calls are TRBV24-1 and TRBJ2-1; D possibly corresponds to TRBD2 (5 bases). There are 13 residues in the CDR3. V shed 5 bases and J shed 5 bases, with 9 bases lying between them. CDR1 is KGHDR and CDR2 is SFDVKD in the germline V gene. The DNA of the CDR3 is TGTGCCACCAGTGTCACCGGGAACAATGAGCAGTTCTTC. Protein product: CATSVTGNNEQFF.

This clonotype was seen more than once but under ten times. The chain couples TRBV20-1 to TRBJ1-5; no reliable D call. The germline V and J ends were trimmed by 1 base and 4 bases, with 14 bases remaining between them. CDR3 length: 15 amino acids. Germline V gene data show CDR1 as DFQATT and CDR2 as SNEGSKA (reference sequence). The CDR3 is CSARATTVENQPQHF. CDR3 coding DNA: TGCAGTGCTAGAGCTACAACGGTAGAGAATCAGCCCCAGCATTTT.

This clonotype was counted many times. V is TRBV4-3 and J is TRBJ2-7; D may be TRBD1 (6 bases). The V and J ends lost 0 bases and 2 bases respectively, with 11 bases between them. The CDR3 length is 15 residues. Per germline, CDR1 LGHNA and CDR2 YSLEER. CDR3 in amino acids: CASSQDYPGAYEQYF. The CDR3 DNA reads as TGCGCCAGCAGCCAAGACTACCCAGGGGCCTACGAGCAGTACTTC.

The rearrangement uses TRBV20-1 and TRBJ2-7; D not resolved. The ends were cut back, 4 bases at V and 2 bases at J, with 12 bases in the middle. This CDR3 comprises 13 residues. Germline V gene sequence: CDR1 DFQATT, CDR2 SNEGSKA (reference sequence). The CDR3 nucleotides read TGCAGTGCTAAGGCAGGCGATCCCTACGAGCAGTACTTC. Translated, it gives CSAKAGDPYEQYF.

This clonotype came up many times. The chain links TRBV5-1 to TRBJ2-1; TRBD2 matches 8 bases. Germline V lookup: CDR1 SGHRS, CDR2 YFSETQ. The CDR3 loop spans 17 amino acids. Trimming took 4 bases from V and 5 from J; bases not matched to a gene: 14. The CDR3 DNA reads TGCGCCAGCAGCGACACTCGACCGGGACTAGGCGACAATGAGCAGTTCTTC. Protein: CASSDTRPGLGDNEQFF.

The gene calls are TRBV11-2 and TRBJ2-3, with 12 nucleotides matching TRBD2. V trimming: 4 bases; J trimming: 12 bases; junction bases outside the gene matches: 14. Per germline, CDR1 SGHAT and CDR2 FQNNGV. The CDR3 is 16 amino acids. DNA of the CDR3: TGTGCCAGCAGCTCAATAAGGGGGCTAGCGGGGGGGGCCCAGTATTTT. Residues: CASSSIRGLAGGAQYF.

The rearrangement links TRBV20-1 to TRBJ2-5; weak D call: TRBD2 (5 bases). There are 13 residues in the CDR3. In germline, CDR1 is DFQATT, CDR2 SNEGSKA (reference sequence). V gave up 3 bases and J gave up 4 bases, with 12 bases separating them. CDR3 coding DNA: TGCAGTGCTAGCACGGGGTTGGTAGAGACCCAGTACTTC. This codes for CSASTGLVETQYF.

V gene TRBV7-3 combines with J gene TRBJ2-3; D remains ambiguous. Trimming cost V 1 base and J 6 bases, with 8 bases left between them. CDR3 length equals 13 residues. Germline V gene lookup returns CDR1 SGHTA and CDR2 FQGTGA. In nucleotides, the CDR3 is TGTGCCAGCAGCTTAAATGTTCGGGATACGCAGTATTTT. Translation gives CASSLNVRDTQYF.

This clonotype was picked up many times. The chain recombines TRBV9 with TRBJ2-5, with D perhaps assigned TRBD1 or TRBD2 (5 bases each). V lost 4 bases and J 1 base, leaving 11 bases between the germline ends. This CDR3 contains 14 residues. Germline values: CDR1 SGDLS, CDR2 YYNGEE. The CDR3 DNA is TGTGCCAGCAGCCCTACCGGGACCCAAGAGACCCAGTACTTC. Protein sequence: CASSPTGTQETQYF.

V gene TRBV9 combines with J gene TRBJ2-5; D may be TRBD1 (5 bases). Germline V gene data show CDR1 as SGDLS and CDR2 as YYNGEE. This CDR3 region has 15 residues. V dropped 0 bases and J dropped 11 bases, with 20 bases sitting between them. This CDR3 is CASSVVDKGHDEQYF. The CDR3 nucleotides read TGTGCCAGCAGCGTAGTCGATAAGGGGCACGATGAGCAGTACTTC.

The chain uses TRBV29-1 and TRBJ2-5, with TRBD1 matching 8 bases. With V trimmed by 7 bases and J by 4 bases, 8 bases remained unmatched. The germline gives CDR1 SQVTM, CDR2 ANQGSEA. This CDR3 contains 13 residues. The CDR3 DNA is TGCAGCGCCGACGGACAGGGAGGAGAGACCCAGTACTTC. Translated: CSADGQGGETQYF.

The chain uses TRBV6-5 and TRBJ2-2; D possibly corresponds to TRBD1 (5 bases). This CDR3 comprises 14 residues. Germline V CDR1 and CDR2: MNHEY, SVGAGI. The V end lost 2 bases, the J end lost 4 bases, and 8 bases lay between the germline ends. The CDR3 bases are TGTGCCAGCAGTTACGCCACAGGCACCGGGGAGCTGTTTTTT. It is translated as CASSYATGTGELFF.

This clonotype appeared a single time. The chain couples TRBV7-2 to TRBJ2-3; 15 nucleotides agree with TRBD2. This CDR3 is 20 amino acids long. The V gene end was trimmed by 2 bases and the J gene end by 4 bases; junction bases not matched to a gene: 13. The germline CDR1 and CDR2 sequences are SGHTA and FQGNSA. The CDR3 DNA reads as TGTGCCAGCAGCTTAATCCTCGTTGCCCGGACTAGCGGGGGGGCAGATACGCAGTATTTT. It yields the protein CASSLILVARTSGGADTQYF.

The chain joins TRBV27 to TRBJ2-7; D is undetermined. This CDR3 has 15 amino acids. CDR1 MNHEY and CDR2 SMNVEV come from the germline V gene (reference sequence). Trimming stripped 2 bases from V and 7 bases from J, with 18 bases between. The CDR3 is CASSLTGQVYNEQYF. CDR3 nucleotides: TGTGCCAGCAGTTTAACGGGCCAGGTCTACAATGAGCAGTACTTC.

This clonotype was counted a single time. A read error may account for a junction end that differs from germline. The chain joins TRBV4-2 to TRBJ2-5; 7 nucleotides line up with TRBD1. Germline loops: CDR1 LGHNA, CDR2 YNFKEQ. The CDR3 runs 15 residues. CDR3 DNA: TGTCCCAGCAGCCATCCAGGACAGGAACAAGAGACCCAGTACTTC. Protein: CPSSHPGQEQETQYF.

As for this clonotype: Sequence at one end of the junction differs from germline and may be a read error. The rearrangement uses TRBV20-1 and TRBJ2-1, with D possibly TRBD2 on 7 matching bases. Near its end, the DNA agrees better with TRBJ2-7, so the J call may be wrong. The CDR3 length is 16 residues. Germline V gives CDR1 DFQATT, CDR2 SNEGSKA (reference sequence). CDR3 amino acids: CSARDQGGGPYNEQYF. The CDR3 nucleotides are TGCAGTGCCAGAGATCAAGGGGGGGGACCCTACAATGAGCAGTACTTC.

The V and J genes are TRBV2 and TRBJ2-5; no definite D call. Germline values: CDR1 SNHLY, CDR2 FYNNEI. This CDR3 is built from 12 residues. V shed 6 bases and J shed 2 bases, with 7 bases lying between them. The CDR3 coding sequence is TGTGCCAGCAGGCCAGAACAAGAGACCCAGTACTTC. Translating it yields CASRPEQETQYF. The full variable domain, its missing parts supplied by reference TRBV2 and TRBJ2-5, is EPEVTQTPSHQVTQMGQEVILRCVPISNHLYFYWYRQILGQKVEFLVSFYNNEISEKSEIFDDQFSVERPDGSNFTLKIRSTKLEDSAMYFCASRPEQETQYFGPGTRLLVL.

At least ten counts were recorded for this clonotype. This chain joins TRBV7-2 and TRBJ2-3; no reliable D call. Per germline, CDR1 SGHTA and CDR2 FQGNSA. The CDR3 is 14 amino acids. Trimming cost V 0 bases and J 1 base, with 5 bases left between them. CDR3 residues: CASSLASGTDTQYF. The CDR3 DNA reads as TGTGCCAGCAGCTTAGCGTCCGGCACAGATACGCAGTATTTT.

This clonotype was picked up many times. The rearrangement links TRBV7-2 to TRBJ2-3; possibly TRBD1 or TRBD2 for D (5 bases each). Trimming pared 4 bases from V and 3 bases from J, leaving 20 bases between. Germline CDR1 and CDR2: SGHTA and FQGNSA. CDR3 length: 17 residues. The CDR3 loop is CASSSLFSVGGTDTQYF. The DNA for the CDR3 is TGTGCCAGCAGCTCCCTATTTAGCGTTGGGGGTACAGATACGCAGTATTTT.

J is TRBJ2-4 and V is TRBV7-2, with TRBD1 matching 11 bases. The J call may be mistaken, given a closer DNA end match to TRBJ2-5. Germline V CDR1 and CDR2: SGHTA, FQGNSA. The CDR3 is 15 residues long. In DNA form, the CDR3 reads TGTGCCAGCAGCATCGGACAGGGGGCCGGAGAGACCCAGTACTTC. Amino acid sequence: CASSIGQGAGETQYF.

There are a few counts of this clonotype. The chain couples TRBV20-1 to TRBJ1-6, with TRBD1 matching over 7 bases. The CDR3 is 13 residues long. The ends lost 7 bases at V and 10 bases at J; junction bases unmatched: 10. Germline assignment: CDR1 DFQATT and CDR2 SNEGSKA (reference sequence). This CDR3 reads CSGDRVGGSPLHF. The CDR3 bases are TGCAGTGGAGACAGGGTTGGTGGATCACCCCTCCACTTT.

The rearrangement joins TRBV13 to TRBJ2-3; D is unresolved. Trimming removed 5 bases at V and 0 bases at J, with 18 bases between. The CDR3 loop spans 17 amino acids. Germline lookup yields CDR1 PRHDT and CDR2 FYEKMQ (reference sequence). The CDR3 DNA follows: TGTGCCAGCAGCCCACGGGCCGGTTCTAGGAGCACAGATACGCAGTATTTT. Amino acids: CASSPRAGSRSTDTQYF. Full variable domain (missing parts from reference TRBV13 and TRBJ2-3): AAGVIQSPRHLIKEKRETATLKCYPIPRHDTVYWYQQGPGQDPQFLISFYEKMQSDKGSIPDRFSAQQFSDYHSELNMSSLELGDSALYFCASSPRAGSRSTDTQYFGPGTRLTVL.

About this clonotype: Just one base apart from a much larger clone, this may be a read error. V is TRBV12-3 or TRBV12-4 and J is TRBJ2-3; no clear D gene. V lost 1 base to trimming and J lost 3 bases, with 11 bases between them. This CDR3 has 15 residues. Here the CDR3 reads CASSLDTVPTDTQYF. As DNA, the CDR3 is TGTGCCAGCAGTTTAGACACGGTTCCGACAGATACGCAGTATTTT.